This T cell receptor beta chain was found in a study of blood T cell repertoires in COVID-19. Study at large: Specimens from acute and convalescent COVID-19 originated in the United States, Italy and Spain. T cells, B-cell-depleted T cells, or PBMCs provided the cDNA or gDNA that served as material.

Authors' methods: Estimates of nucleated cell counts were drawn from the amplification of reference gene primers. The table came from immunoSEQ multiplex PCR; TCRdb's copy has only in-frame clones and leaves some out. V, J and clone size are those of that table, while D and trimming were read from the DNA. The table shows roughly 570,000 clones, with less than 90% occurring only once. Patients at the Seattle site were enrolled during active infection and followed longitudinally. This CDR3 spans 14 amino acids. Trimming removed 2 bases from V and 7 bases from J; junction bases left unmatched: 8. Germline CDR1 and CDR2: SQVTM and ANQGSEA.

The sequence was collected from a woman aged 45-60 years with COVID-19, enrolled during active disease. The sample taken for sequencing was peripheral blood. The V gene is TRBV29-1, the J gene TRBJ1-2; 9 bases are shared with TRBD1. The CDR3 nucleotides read TGCAGCGTTGAAATCAGAGGGACAGGGTCTGGCTACACCTTC. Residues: CSVEIRGTGSGYTF.